This T cell receptor beta chain stems from a study of shared clonotypes between healthy human individuals. Researchers ran the assay at a deep level. Profiled with immunoSEQ multiplex PCR; TCRdb holds only in-frame clones, not every one. The sample consists of about 2.3 million clones, more than 85% of them appearing once. All donors were Caucasian adults living in Nashville, Tennessee. CD4+ cells were split into CD45RA+ naive and CD45RA-negative memory subsets. Trimming took 4 bases from V and 5 from J; bases not matched to a gene: 11. Germline CDR1 and CDR2: LNHNV and YYDKDF (reference sequence). The CDR3 loop spans 16 amino acids.

The receptor was derived from a man aged 18 to 30 in good health. Some clones in this sample may be carry-over from other donors' samples. Material: naive CD4+ T cells from PBMCs. The subset denotes: CD45RA+ positively selected. This rearrangement joins TRBV15 to TRBJ2-5; 9 nucleotides align to TRBD2. The CDR3 sequence is CATSTRIAGVAETQYF. In DNA form, the CDR3 reads TGTGCCACCAGCACCAGAATAGCGGGAGTAGCCGAGACCCAGTACTTC.